The entry below describes one TCR beta chain. Its antigen is still unknown. One base separates it from a far larger clone, so it is likely a read error. These data come from a study of read filtering for tumor transcriptome and immune sequencing. As for the study in general: About 8 patients were R-ISS I, about 16 were R-ISS II, over 5 were R-ISS III.

From 400 to 450 ng of RNA, a library with molecular barcoded alpha/delta and beta/gamma adaptors was made. One entry per CDR3 protein, called by TCRdb with MiXCR from the reads. The repertoire holds approximately 50,000 distinct CDR3 sequences, with 20% to 25% as singletons. Findings of the study overall: The sorted CD138-negative fraction was a mixed bone marrow immune population, not purified T cells.

Germline V gene sequence: CDR1 SGHTA, CDR2 FQGNSA. There are 15 residues in the CDR3. V shed 1 base, J shed 13 bases, and the junction held 13 bases outside the gene matches. The sequenced sample was a population of CD138-negative cells sorted from bone marrow. The chain is built from TRBV7-2 and TRBJ2-1, with TRBD2 matching over 7 bases. The source of this sequence is a donor at least 40 years old with multiple myeloma. CDR3 coding DNA: TGTGCCAGCAGCTTAGTCGCTAGCGGACAAGAGACCCAGTTCTTC. This sequence encodes CASSLVASGQETQFF.